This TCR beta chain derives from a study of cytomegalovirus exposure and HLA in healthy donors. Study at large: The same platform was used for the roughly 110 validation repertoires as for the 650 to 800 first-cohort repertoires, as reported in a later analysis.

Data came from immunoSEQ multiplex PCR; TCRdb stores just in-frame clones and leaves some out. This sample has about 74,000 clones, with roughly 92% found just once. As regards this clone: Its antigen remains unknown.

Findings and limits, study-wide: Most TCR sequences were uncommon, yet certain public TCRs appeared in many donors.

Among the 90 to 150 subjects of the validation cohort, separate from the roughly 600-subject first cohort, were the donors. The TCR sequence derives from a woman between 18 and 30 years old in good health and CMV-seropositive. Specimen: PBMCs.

In DNA, the CDR3 is TGTGCCAGCACGGGAAGGTCCGAGCAGTACTTC. It is translated as CASTGRSEQYF. The genes are TRBV6-1 and TRBJ2-7; a possible D gene is TRBD2 (5 bases). The CDR3 has 11 amino acids. Trimming left V 7 bases short and J 6 bases short, with 10 bases between. Germline CDR1 reads MNHNS; CDR2 reads SASEGT.